This T cell receptor beta chain was profiled in a study of blood T cell repertoires in COVID-19. Overall study context: Both acute and convalescent COVID-19 samples were obtained from the United States, Italy and Spain. T cells, B-cell-depleted T cells, or PBMCs provided the cDNA or gDNA that served as material.

Authors' processing steps: Estimation of nucleated cell counts was performed using reference gene primer amplification. Libraries were prepared by immunoSEQ multiplex PCR; TCRdb keeps only in-frame clonotypes and omits some of them. The DNA gave D and trimming, while V, J and clone size come from that table. The sample holds fewer than 300,000 clones, approximately 90% seen once. The Seattle patients, enrolled during active infection, were followed longitudinally. V lost 3 bases and J lost 4; bases outside the gene matches: 2. Per germline, CDR1 SNHLY and CDR2 FYNNEI. The CDR3 runs 16 residues. The chain links TRBV2 to TRBJ1-6; 11 bases are a match to TRBD1. The clonotype comes from a woman aged 25 to 39 with COVID-19, enrolled during active disease. The sample taken for sequencing was peripheral blood. As DNA, the CDR3 is TGTGCCAGCAGTGAGGGGACAGGGGGTTATAATTCACCCCTCCACTTT. This encodes CASSEGTGGYNSPLHF.